The T cell receptor beta chain under discussion was sequenced for a study of cytomegalovirus exposure and HLA in healthy donors. General study points: From TCR beta sequences, most subjects' HLA-A and HLA-B alleles were reportedly predicted accurately. As immune exposure information, only CMV serostatus was available. Reports showed the classifier diagnosing cytomegalovirus status with high specificity and sensitivity. Presence/absence comparisons presumed near-even sequencing depth among donors.

Regarding this clone: As yet, its antigen is unknown.

Primers included in the PCR were 60 Vbeta and 13 Jbeta primers. TCRdb's copy holds only in-frame clones and misses some; the assay was immunoSEQ multiplex PCR. The repertoire holds 150,000 or so clones, 80% seen once, with 1% in the top ten. In germline, CDR1 is GTSNPN, CDR2 SVGIG (reference sequence). This CDR3 contains 18 residues. Trimming cost V 0 bases and J 0 bases; bases outside gene matches: 8. The sequenced sample consisted of PBMCs. This receptor was identified in a woman aged 45 to 65 in good health and CMV-seropositive. V is TRBV30 and J is TRBJ2-6; 7 bases line up with TRBD1. The CDR3 DNA is TGTGCCTGGAGTGTACTGAGGACAGGCTTCTCTGGGGCCAACGTCCTGACTTTC. Encoded protein: CAWSVLRTGFSGANVLTF.